A selection of T cell receptor beta chains follows, all from one sample in a study of control samples from healthy donors and cancer patients. The protocol was immunoSEQ multiplex PCR, while the TCRdb copy is restricted to in-frame clones and leaves out a portion. The sample contains fewer than 95,000 clones, more than 85% of which appear only once. The sequenced material came from blood. The receptors shown here come from a woman between 50 and 59 years old in good health. Each CDR3 is given with its conserved first and last residue. Clone size appears in some rows only: once, few, many, or a class for an expanded clone.

j_call | clone_size | v_call | cdr3_aa
TRBJ1-2 | . | TRBV14 | CASSQDLLGRGIYGYTF
TRBJ1-1 | . | TRBV28 | CASSFTWGAFF
TRBJ2-5 | few | TRBV7-8 | CASSPRASGGASQETQYF
TRBJ1-4 | . | TRBV2 | CASSEALQGILFF
TRBJ2-7 | . | TRBV3-1/TRBV3-2 | CASSHPQGSEQYF
TRBJ1-1 | . | TRBV19 | CASSKQVLMNTEAFF
TRBJ2-5 | . | TRBV6-1 | CASSGTSGRAGIVTQYF
TRBJ2-1 | . | TRBV7-9 | CASSAALAGGRHEQFF
TRBJ1-1 | once | TRBV6-2/TRBV6-3 | CASSRVRQGAWTEAFF
TRBJ2-1 | . | TRBV6-2/TRBV6-3 | CASSFPRRTSGRAREQFF
TRBJ1-6 | . | TRBV2 | CASTGAPENSPLHF
TRBJ2-5 | . | TRBV6-2/TRBV6-3 | CASSYHDREETQYF
TRBJ1-5 | . | TRBV4-2 | CASSQVQGVNQPQHF
TRBJ1-1 | . | TRBV7-9 | CASSSGYSTEAFF
TRBJ1-4 | . | TRBV29-1 | CSVGGADEKLFF
TRBJ2-3 | . | TRBV5-6 | CASSLPRSSTDTQYF
TRBJ2-5 | few | TRBV15 | CATSRDQMETQYF
TRBJ1-1 | . | TRBV28 | CASSLESTEAFF
TRBJ1-6 | . | TRBV20-1 | CSASSGGYNSPLHF
TRBJ2-3 | . | TRBV20-1 | CSASTGTSGTGDTQYF
TRBJ1-4 | . | TRBV10-2 | CASSADRGYGEKLFF
TRBJ1-2 | . | TRBV25-1 | CASSSQRQLLYGYTF
TRBJ1-2 | . | TRBV11-3 | CASSLDGYGYTF
TRBJ2-1 | . | TRBV11-2 | CASSLELAGGRNEQFF
TRBJ2-7 | . | TRBV15 | CATSIRDSYEQYF
TRBJ1-3 | . | TRBV7-2 | CASSYRDSPGNTIYF
TRBJ2-1 | . | TRBV4-3 | CASRNSGSLNEQFF
TRBJ1-2 | . | TRBV7-9 | CASSLDRDYGYTF
TRBJ1-6 | . | TRBV28 | CASSLWTGNSPLHF
TRBJ2-1 | . | TRBV24-1 | CATSDSGPLSYNEQFF
TRBJ2-7 | . | TRBV13 | CASSREGDTYEQYF
TRBJ2-5 | . | TRBV7-2 | CASSRLRPGGRETQYF
TRBJ2-7 | . | TRBV12-3/TRBV12-4 | CASSFWGAEQYF
TRBJ2-2 | . | TRBV11-3 | CASSPSGTSFPGELFF
TRBJ1-4 | once | TRBV5-5 | CASSLTSFGGYEKLFF
TRBJ1-6 | . | TRBV5-4 | CASRGPEIDSPLHF
TRBJ2-7 | once | TRBV11-3 | CASSFDGGMYEQYF
TRBJ1-4 | . | TRBV9 | CASSANTGQGGEKLFF
TRBJ1-1 | . | TRBV29-1 | CSVGGSRVLLVLNTEAFF
TRBJ2-5 | . | TRBV7-9 | CASSLHGGDGTQYF
TRBJ2-4 | . | TRBV5-5 | CASSWGQGTAKNIQYF
TRBJ1-4 | once | TRBV7-9 | CASSSARSNEKLFF
TRBJ2-3 | . | TRBV5-1 | CASSPQTPTASTDTQYF
TRBJ1-2 | . | TRBV6-6 | CASRFGTGFLYGYTF
TRBJ2-2 | few | TRBV29-1 | CSVETMRDTGELFF
TRBJ2-3 | . | TRBV27 | CASSFEGTGSITDTQYF